The rows below give T cell receptor beta chains drawn from one sample of a study of T cells in Graves' hyperthyroidism and ophthalmopathy. TCRdb reprocessed the multiplex PCR reads via MiXCR and lists one record per CDR3 protein. This table has 500,000 or so distinct CDR3 sequences, 17% appearing once. Source material: blood. These receptors were obtained from a woman younger than 35 with Graves' ophthalmopathy. Both conserved end residues are trimmed from each CDR3. D genes are given only for firm matches.

>TRBV7-9|TRBJ2-1|TRBD2
ASSAAGGGRGNEQF
>TRBV7-3|TRBJ2-1|TRBD2
ASGASGSNEQF
>TRBV4-3|TRBJ2-7|-
ASSQDLGTPTYEQY
>TRBV7-8|TRBJ2-1|-
ASSLGAGVNEQF
>TRBV6-2/TRBV6-3|TRBJ1-1|-
ASSYERGYQGNTEAF
>TRBV7-3|TRBJ2-1|-
ASSLTRSRAGDNEQF
>TRBV5-6|TRBJ2-7|-
ASSEVGRYEQY
>TRBV6-1|TRBJ2-1|TRBD2
ASSTGGGFYNEQF
>TRBV27|TRBJ2-3|TRBD2
ASGGAGGPDTQY
>TRBV11-2|TRBJ2-7|-
ASSLRAAYEQY
>TRBV27|TRBJ2-7|TRBD2
ASSLTQLAANYEQY
>TRBV6-5|TRBJ2-7|-
ASSYSYGNTYEQY
>TRBV11-2|TRBJ1-2|-
ASSLQAGGASYYGYT
>TRBV6-1|TRBJ2-1|-
ASHALARAYNEQF
>TRBV6-1|TRBJ2-2|TRBD2
ASSVALAGGPGELF
>TRBV12-3/TRBV12-4|TRBJ1-1|-
ASSLGPREAF
>TRBV2|TRBJ2-4|-
ASSERPNENIQY
>TRBV7-9|TRBJ2-1|-
ASSLEAGLIVQSEQF
>TRBV2|TRBJ2-2|TRBD1
ASRGQDTGELF
>TRBV6-1|TRBJ2-5|TRBD2
ASSVPSGISETQY
>TRBV12-5|TRBJ1-2|TRBD1
ASGLATGSEANYGYT
>TRBV27|TRBJ2-3|-
ASSFVHTDTQY
>TRBV2|TRBJ2-3|-
ARLKGGGTDTQY
>TRBV27|TRBJ2-1|TRBD2
ASSFQRDISYNEQF
>TRBV7-7|TRBJ2-4|-
ASSSFRKFKNIQY
>TRBV11-2|TRBJ1-1|-
ASSPEVGFPTEAF
>TRBV20-1|TRBJ1-3|-
SASNAGQVPGNTIY